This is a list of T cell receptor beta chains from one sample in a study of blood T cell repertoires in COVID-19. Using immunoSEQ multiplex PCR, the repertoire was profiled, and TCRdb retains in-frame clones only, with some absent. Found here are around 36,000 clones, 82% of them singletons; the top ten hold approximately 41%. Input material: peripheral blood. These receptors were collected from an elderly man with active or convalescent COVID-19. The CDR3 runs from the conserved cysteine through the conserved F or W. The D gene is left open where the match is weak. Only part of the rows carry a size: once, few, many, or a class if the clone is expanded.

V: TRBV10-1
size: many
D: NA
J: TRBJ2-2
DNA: TGCGCCAGCAGTGTAGCAACAGGGCACACCGGGGAGCTGTTTTTT
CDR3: CASSVATGHTGELFF

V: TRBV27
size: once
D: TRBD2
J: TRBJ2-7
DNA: TGTGCCAGCAGGCCATCGGGACTAGCGGCCTACGAGCAGTACTTC
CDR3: CASRPSGLAAYEQYF

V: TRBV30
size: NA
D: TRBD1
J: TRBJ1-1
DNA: TGTGCCTGGAGGCGGGGACAGGAAACGAACACTGAAGCTTTCTTT
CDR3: CAWRRGQETNTEAFF

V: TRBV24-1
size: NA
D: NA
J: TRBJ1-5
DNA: TGTGCCACCAGTGAATCGGGGGGAGGCAATCAGCCCCAGCATTTT
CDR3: CATSESGGGNQPQHF

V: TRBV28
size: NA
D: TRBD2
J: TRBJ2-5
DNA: TGTGCCAGCACCCGGGGGGGGGCTGGGGGAGAGACCCAGTACTTC
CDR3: CASTRGGAGGETQYF

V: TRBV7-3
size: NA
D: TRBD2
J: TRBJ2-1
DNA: TGTGCCAGCAGCTCTCCACTAGCGGGAGGGGATAATGAGCAGTTCTTC
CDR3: CASSSPLAGGDNEQFF

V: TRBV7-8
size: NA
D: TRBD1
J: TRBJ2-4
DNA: TGTGCCAGCAGCCCCAGACAGGGGAGAAACATTCAGTACTTC
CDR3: CASSPRQGRNIQYF

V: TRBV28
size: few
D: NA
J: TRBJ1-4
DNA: TGTGCCAGCAGACTCAGGGGATCTAATGAAAAACTGTTTTTT
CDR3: CASRLRGSNEKLFF

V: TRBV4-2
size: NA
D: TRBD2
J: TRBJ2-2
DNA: TGTGCCAGCGCTAGCGGCGGGAGAACCGGGGAGCTGTTTTTT
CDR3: CASASGGRTGELFF

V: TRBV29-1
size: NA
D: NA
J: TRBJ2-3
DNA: TGCAGCGTCGACTGGAGTGGTACGCAGTATTTT
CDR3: CSVDWSGTQYF

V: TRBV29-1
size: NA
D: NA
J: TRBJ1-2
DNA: TGCAGCGTTGAAGATGCAGGGGTCGGCTATGGCTACACCTTC
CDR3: CSVEDAGVGYGYTF

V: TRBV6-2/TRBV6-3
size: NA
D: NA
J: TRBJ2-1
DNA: TGTGCCAGCAGTTACGAGCGGTACAATGAGCAGTTCTTC
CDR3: CASSYERYNEQFF

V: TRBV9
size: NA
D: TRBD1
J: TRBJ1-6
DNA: TGTGCCAGCAGCGGAGCAGGGGGCTTAAATTCACCCCTCCACTTT
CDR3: CASSGAGGLNSPLHF

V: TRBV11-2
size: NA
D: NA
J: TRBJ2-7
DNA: TGTGCCAGCAGCTTCGGACAGTTTAGTCCCTACGAGCAGTACTTC
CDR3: CASSFGQFSPYEQYF

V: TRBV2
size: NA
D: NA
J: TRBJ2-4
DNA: TGTGCCAGCAGTGTTTTCGGGGTTTCAGCCAAAAACATTCAGTACTTC
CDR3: CASSVFGVSAKNIQYF

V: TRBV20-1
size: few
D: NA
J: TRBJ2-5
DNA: TGCAGTGCTAGTAGTAGCGGACAACAAGAGACCCAGTACTTC
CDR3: CSASSSGQQETQYF

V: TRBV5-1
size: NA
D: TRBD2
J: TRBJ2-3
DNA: TGCGCCAGCAGCCCCCGGGCTAGCGGGAGGGCCGGGGATACGCAGTATTTT
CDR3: CASSPRASGRAGDTQYF

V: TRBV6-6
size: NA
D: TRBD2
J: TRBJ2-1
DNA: TGTGCCATAGAAGGGTCTAGCGGCCCTAATGAGCAGTTCTTC
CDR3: CAIEGSSGPNEQFF

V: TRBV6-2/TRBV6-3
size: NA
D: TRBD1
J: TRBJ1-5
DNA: TGTGCCAGCAGTTACGGATGGACAGGGGTTAATCAGCCCCAGCATTTT
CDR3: CASSYGWTGVNQPQHF

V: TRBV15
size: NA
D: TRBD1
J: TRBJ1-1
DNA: TGTGCCACCAGCAGCCCGACAGGGCTTGAGGAAGCTTTCTTT
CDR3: CATSSPTGLEEAFF

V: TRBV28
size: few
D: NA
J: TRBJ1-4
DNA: TGTGCCAGCAGTTTGGGTTATTTGAAGTGGGGCTCGGAGGGTAATGAAAAACTGTTTTTT
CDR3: CASSLGYLKWGSEGNEKLFF

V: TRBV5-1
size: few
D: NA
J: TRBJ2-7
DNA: TGCGCCAGCAGCTTGTCCCCAGGTGCTTCCTACGAGCAGTACTTC
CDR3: CASSLSPGASYEQYF

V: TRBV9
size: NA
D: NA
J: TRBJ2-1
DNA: TGTGCCAGCAGCCCAGATGTAGGGAGAGTCGGAGACAATGAGCAGTTCTTC
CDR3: CASSPDVGRVGDNEQFF

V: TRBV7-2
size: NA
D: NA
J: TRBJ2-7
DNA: TGTGCCAGCAGCCCCCGAGCCAGGAACGAGCAGTACTTC
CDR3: CASSPRARNEQYF

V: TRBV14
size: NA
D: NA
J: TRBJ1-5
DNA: TGTGCCAGCAGCCAAGATTCCGCGACAGGAAAATTAGATCAGCCCCAGCATTTT
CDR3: CASSQDSATGKLDQPQHF

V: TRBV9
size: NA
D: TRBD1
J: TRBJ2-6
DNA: TGTGCCAGCACCGGACAGGGGGCTGGGGCCAACGTCCTGACTTTC
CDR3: CASTGQGAGANVLTF

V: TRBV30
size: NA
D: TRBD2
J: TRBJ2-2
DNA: TGTGCCTGGAGTGCTGGGAGGGTGAACACCGGGGAGCTGTTTTTT
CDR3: CAWSAGRVNTGELFF

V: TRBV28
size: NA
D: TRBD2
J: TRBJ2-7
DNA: TGTGCCAGCAGGACCGGACTAGCGCCGGACGAGCAGTACTTC
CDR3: CASRTGLAPDEQYF

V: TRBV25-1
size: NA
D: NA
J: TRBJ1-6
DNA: TGTGCCAGCTGTATCGGGACTTTGGAGAGTTCACCCCTCCACTTT
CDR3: CASCIGTLESSPLHF

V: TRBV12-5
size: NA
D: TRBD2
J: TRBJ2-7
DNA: TGTGCTAGTGGTTTGGCCCCGGGACTAGAGGCCTTCGAGCAGTACTTC
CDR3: CASGLAPGLEAFEQYF

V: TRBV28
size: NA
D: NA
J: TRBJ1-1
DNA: TGTGCCAGCAGTTCCCAAATTCGACAGGAGAACACTGAAGCTTTCTTT
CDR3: CASSSQIRQENTEAFF

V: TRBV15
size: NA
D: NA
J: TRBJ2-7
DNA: TGTGCCACCAGCAGAGATCCGGTAACAGGGTACGAGCAGTACTTC
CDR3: CATSRDPVTGYEQYF

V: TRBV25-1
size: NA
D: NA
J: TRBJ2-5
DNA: TGTGCCAGCAGTGAATTAAGGGGAGAGACCCAGTACTTC
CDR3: CASSELRGETQYF

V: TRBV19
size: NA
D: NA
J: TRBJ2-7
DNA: TGTGCCAGTAGTTCACTACAGGGCTACGAGCAGTACTTC
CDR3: CASSSLQGYEQYF

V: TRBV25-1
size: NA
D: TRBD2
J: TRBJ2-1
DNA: TGTGCCAGCAGATCCAATAGCGGGGGGTACAATGAGCAGTTCTTC
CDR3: CASRSNSGGYNEQFF

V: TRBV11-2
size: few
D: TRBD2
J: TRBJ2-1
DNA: TGTGCCAGCAGCTTAGGTCTAGCGGCACCCTACAATGAGCAGTTCTTC
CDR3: CASSLGLAAPYNEQFF

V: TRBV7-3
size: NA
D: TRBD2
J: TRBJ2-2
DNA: TGTGCCAGCAGCCCGACTAGCGGGACTAACACCGGGGAGCTGTTTTTT
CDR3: CASSPTSGTNTGELFF

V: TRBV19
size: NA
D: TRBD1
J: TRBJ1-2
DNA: TGTGCCAGTAGTAAACAGGGGGCCCGTCATGGCTACACCTTC
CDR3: CASSKQGARHGYTF

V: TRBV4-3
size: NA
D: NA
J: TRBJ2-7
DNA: TGCGCCAGCAGCCAAGAGTCACACTACGAGCAGTACTTC
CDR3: CASSQESHYEQYF

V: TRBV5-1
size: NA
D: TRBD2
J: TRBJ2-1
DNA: TGCGCCAGCAGCTTGTCGCGGGAGACGAATGAGCAGTTCTTC
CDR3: CASSLSRETNEQFF

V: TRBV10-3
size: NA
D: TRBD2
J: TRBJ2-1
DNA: TGTGCCATCAGTTCCGGGACTAGCGGTTACAATGAGCAGTTCTTC
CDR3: CAISSGTSGYNEQFF

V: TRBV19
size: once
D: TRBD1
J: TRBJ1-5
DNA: TGTGCCAGTAGTAGGACAGGGGTGGCTTTTCAGCCCCAGCATTTT
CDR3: CASSRTGVAFQPQHF

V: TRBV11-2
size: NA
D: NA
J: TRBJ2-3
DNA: TGTGCCAGCAGCTTTCGGTTGGCAGATACGCAGTATTTT
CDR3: CASSFRLADTQYF

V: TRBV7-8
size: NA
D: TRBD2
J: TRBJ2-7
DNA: TGTGCCAGCAGCTTATCTAGCGGGGCTTCCTACGAGCAGTACTTC
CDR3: CASSLSSGASYEQYF

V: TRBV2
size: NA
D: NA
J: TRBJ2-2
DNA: TGTGCCAGCGGAGGGACAGTGAACACCGGGGAGCTGTTTTTT
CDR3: CASGGTVNTGELFF

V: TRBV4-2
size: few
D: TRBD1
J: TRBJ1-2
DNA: TGTGCCAGCAGCCAACCTCCGGGACAGGGATATGGCTACACCTTC
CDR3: CASSQPPGQGYGYTF

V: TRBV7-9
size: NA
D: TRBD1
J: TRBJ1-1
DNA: TGTGCCAGCAGAAAACCGGGACAGGGGATTACTGAAGCTTTCTTT
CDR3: CASRKPGQGITEAFF

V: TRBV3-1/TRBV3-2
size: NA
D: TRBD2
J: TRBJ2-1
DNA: TGTGCCAGCAGCGGAGGACTAGCGGGAGGCAATGAGCAGTTCTTC
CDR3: CASSGGLAGGNEQFF

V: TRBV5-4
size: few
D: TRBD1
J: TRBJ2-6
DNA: TGTGCCAGCAGCCTCACGACAGGGCCAGGGGCCAACGTCCTGACTTTC
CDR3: CASSLTTGPGANVLTF

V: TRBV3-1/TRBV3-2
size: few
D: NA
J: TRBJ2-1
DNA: TGTGCCAGCAGCGTATTGGGGGGTGAGCAGTTCTTC
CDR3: CASSVLGGEQFF

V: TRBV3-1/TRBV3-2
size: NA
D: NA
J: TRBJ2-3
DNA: TGTGCCAGCAGCCAAGGGCTTAAAGCGGTTGATACGCAGTATTTT
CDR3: CASSQGLKAVDTQYF

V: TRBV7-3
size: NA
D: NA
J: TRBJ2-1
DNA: TGTGCCAGCAGCTACGGACTCGCAACCTACAATGAGCAGTTCTTC
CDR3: CASSYGLATYNEQFF

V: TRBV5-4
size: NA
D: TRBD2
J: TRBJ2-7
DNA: TGTGCCAGCAGCCATGGCTGGACTAGCGGGAGGTACGAGCAGTACTTC
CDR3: CASSHGWTSGRYEQYF

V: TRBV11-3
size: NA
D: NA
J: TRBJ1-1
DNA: TGTGCCAGCAGCTTAGCAAACAGTGAAGCTTTCTTT
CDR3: CASSLANSEAFF

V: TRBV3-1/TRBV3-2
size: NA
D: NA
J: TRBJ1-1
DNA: TGTGCCAGCAGCCACGCGGGGGCCGACCTTATCTTCTTT
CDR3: CASSHAGADLIFF

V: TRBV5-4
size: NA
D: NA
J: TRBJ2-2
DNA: TGTGCCAGCAGCGGAAGACAGACCCCCCGGGAGCTGTTTTTT
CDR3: CASSGRQTPRELFF